This is a list of T cell receptor beta chains from one sample in a study of blood T cell repertoires in COVID-19. Here immunoSEQ multiplex PCR was the method, and the copy in TCRdb shows in-frame clones only, minus some. This sample has approximately 280,000 clones; approximately 91% occur once, and the top ten carry roughly an eighth. The specimen sequenced was peripheral blood. The origin of the receptors is a woman aged 55 to 70 with acute or convalescent COVID-19. CDR3s leave out the opening cysteine and the closing phenylalanine or tryptophan. A D gene is named only where the DNA matches it firmly.

d_call j_call v_call cdr3_aa
TRBD2 TRBJ2-1 TRBV28 ASRPPLAGVNEQF
NA TRBJ1-5 TRBV13 ASSLSGINQPQH
NA TRBJ2-5 TRBV6-2/TRBV6-3 ASSPRGPGETQY
TRBD2 TRBJ2-7 TRBV6-4 ASSDGAATSGTGSYEQY
TRBD2 TRBJ2-3 TRBV7-6 ASSSETSGIGDTQY
NA TRBJ2-7 TRBV5-4 ASSSLTYEQY
NA TRBJ1-2 TRBV28 ASNFMVSGGRGYT
TRBD1 TRBJ2-3 TRBV2 ASSELTGGTDTQY
TRBD2 TRBJ2-1 TRBV14 ASSSGLAPYNEQF
TRBD1 TRBJ1-6 TRBV24-1 ATSDIRDRESLWTYNSPLH
NA TRBJ2-3 TRBV6-4 ASSSQAGFADTQY
NA TRBJ2-7 TRBV12-3/TRBV12-4 ASSLGTAWEQY
TRBD1 TRBJ2-5 TRBV5-1 ASSPGQGLETQY
TRBD2 TRBJ2-1 TRBV6-6 ASSTPSGGANNEQF
TRBD1 TRBJ1-6 TRBV5-5 ASSPRQGDSPLH
NA TRBJ2-7 TRBV19 ASSTGFGLSYEQY
NA TRBJ1-5 TRBV21-1 ARDNSNQPQH
NA TRBJ1-6 TRBV21-1 ASSKYSHGRGDSPLH
NA TRBJ1-6 TRBV7-2 ASSPDSSGSPLH
TRBD1 TRBJ2-2 TRBV9 ASSAGQGANTGELF
TRBD1 TRBJ1-1 TRBV6-5 ASRDRGAGYTEAF
TRBD1 TRBJ1-4 TRBV28 ASRRTGSHEKLF
NA TRBJ2-6 TRBV30 AWSSGSYSGANVLT
NA TRBJ1-6 TRBV7-9 ASSPPRARAYNSPLH
TRBD2 TRBJ2-5 TRBV5-3 ARSLAGRPERETQY
TRBD1 TRBJ1-2 TRBV7-9 ASREGTVGNYGYT
TRBD1 TRBJ1-1 TRBV19 ASSIWPGGAGTEAF
TRBD1 TRBJ1-2 TRBV5-4 ASRFDRANYGYT
TRBD1 TRBJ2-7 TRBV2 ASSPRPGQGVFGEQY
TRBD2 TRBJ2-5 TRBV10-3 AISESTSGGVRETQY
NA TRBJ2-1 TRBV9 ASSVELRYGNEQF
TRBD2 TRBJ2-1 TRBV11-1 ASSLSPTSGGFEQF
NA TRBJ1-5 TRBV19 ASSIPRNNQPQH
NA TRBJ1-2 TRBV27 ASSLGGASGYT
NA TRBJ1-2 TRBV6-5 ASSSELGGYGYT
NA TRBJ2-1 TRBV18 ASSPLGSSYNEQF
TRBD2 TRBJ2-1 TRBV11-3 ASSLAGGSYNEQF
NA TRBJ1-3 TRBV29-1 SVGYRQNSGNTIY
TRBD2 TRBJ2-3 TRBV18 ASSPGLAGSTGRDTQY
TRBD2 TRBJ2-5 TRBV3-1/TRBV3-2 ASSRIYPRTSGDQETQY
TRBD2 TRBJ2-1 TRBV5-1 ASSMGLAGSRSSYNEQF
NA TRBJ1-5 TRBV20-1 SASQFLRGLGQPQH
TRBD1 TRBJ1-2 TRBV2 ASSGQGQLNYGYT
TRBD1 TRBJ1-4 TRBV14 ASSPTGASVKLF
TRBD2 TRBJ2-5 TRBV6-1 ASSEVFSGVQETQY
TRBD2 TRBJ2-1 TRBV30 AWSGLAGLHEQF
TRBD1 TRBJ2-7 TRBV3-1/TRBV3-2 ASSQDGTGTNEQY
TRBD1 TRBJ1-1 TRBV7-2 ASSLVGTVTEAF
NA TRBJ1-5 TRBV27 ASSTTGGHQPQH
NA TRBJ2-7 TRBV11-2 ASSRSETAYYEQY
NA TRBJ2-1 TRBV7-9 ASSPQNEQF
TRBD2 TRBJ2-5 TRBV7-3 ASSSGTSGRQETQY